These 22 T cell receptor beta chains share one sample of origin, sequenced in a study of T-cell reconstitution after alpha-beta-depleted transplantation in children. Preparation of the TCRbeta library used unique molecular identifiers. TCRdb fed the PCR reads into MiXCR, producing one record per CDR3 protein. This sample has approximately 640,000 distinct CDR3 sequences; approximately 17% occur once, and the top ten carry over 0.95%. This material consisted of PBMCs from the stem cell graft donor, taken from the stem cell graft. These receptors were collected from a human donor who donated a stem cell graft to a child with acute myeloid leukemia.

This clonotype was picked up many times. DNA of the CDR3: TGCGCCAGCGACCCGGGACAGGGTTACAATGAGCAGTTCTTC. This gives the protein CASDPGQGYNEQFF. The V gene is TRBV10-2, the J gene TRBJ2-1; 9 nucleotides align to TRBD1. Trimming at V came to 8 bases and at J to 4 bases, leaving 6 bases not matched to a gene. The CDR3 is 14 amino acids. Germline lookup yields CDR1 WSHSY and CDR2 SAAADI.

This clonotype appeared a few times. V usage is TRBV7-9 and J usage is TRBJ2-1; D uncertain. Germline lookup yields CDR1 SEHNR and CDR2 FQNEAQ (reference sequence). Trimming took off 2 bases at V and 5 bases at J, with 19 bases between the two ends. The CDR3 spans 17 residues. CDR3 sequence reads: CASSLFGVSLLNNEQFF. CDR3 bases: TGTGCCAGCAGCTTATTTGGCGTTTCCCTCCTTAACAATGAGCAGTTCTTC.

This clonotype came up many times. V and J are TRBV6-5 and TRBJ1-2; D unresolved. The germline V gene encodes CDR1 MNHEY and CDR2 SVGAGI. The CDR3 spans 13 residues. V was cut by 5 bases and J by 4 bases, with 11 bases left in between. The CDR3 DNA reads TGTGCCAGCAGTCCCGGGAGGGCCTATGGCTACACCTTC. Protein sequence: CASSPGRAYGYTF.

This clonotype was recorded at least ten times. V usage is TRBV29-1 and J usage is TRBJ2-7; the match to TRBD2 covers 8 bases. Per the germline V gene, CDR1 is SQVTM and CDR2 is ANQGSEA. J gave up 6 bases and V 2 bases, and 6 bases lay outside the gene matches. CDR3 length equals 13 residues. In DNA form, the CDR3 reads TGCAGCGTTGAATACGGGGGGGACACCGAGCAGTACTTC. Translated, it gives CSVEYGGDTEQYF.

This clonotype was detected many times. The V and J genes are TRBV7-8 and TRBJ2-1; 8 bases are shared with TRBD2. Per the germline V gene, CDR1 is SGHVS and CDR2 is FQNEAQ. The trim removed 4 bases at V and 6 bases at J, leaving 11 bases unmatched. The length of the CDR3 is 16 residues. CDR3 DNA: TGTGCCAGCAGCTCCCGGACTAGCCTCCTATCCAATGAGCAGTTCTTC. Translating it yields CASSSRTSLLSNEQFF.

In its sample, this clonotype was seen many times. The CDR3 region is CASSTEEGNEQFF. CDR3 sequence (DNA): TGCGCCAGCAGCACCGAGGAGGGCAATGAGCAGTTCTTC. The chain links TRBV5-1 to TRBJ2-1; tentative D call: TRBD2 (6 bases). From germline, CDR1 is SGHRS and CDR2 YFSETQ. The CDR3 contains 13 residues. V dropped 4 bases and J dropped 6 bases, with 11 bases sitting between them.

The chain couples TRBV20-1 to TRBJ2-1; 9 bases are a match to TRBD2. From germline, CDR1 is DFQATT and CDR2 SNEGSKA (reference sequence). The CDR3 totals 14 residues. Trimming removed 7 bases from V and 6 bases from J; junction bases left unmatched: 10. CDR3 DNA: TGCAGTGGCGGAGCGGGGGGAGCTTTCAATGAGCAGTTCTTC. This sequence encodes CSGGAGGAFNEQFF.

The chain is built from TRBV10-3 and TRBJ1-6; the D gene is possibly TRBD1 (6 bases). Germline values: CDR1 ENHRY, CDR2 SYGVKD. V lost 6 bases, J lost 7 bases, and 13 bases lay in between. The length of the CDR3 is 14 residues. CDR3 residues: CAISRDKNNSPLHF. For the CDR3, the DNA is TGTGCCATCAGCCGGGACAAGAACAATTCACCCCTCCACTTT.

In this sample, this clonotype turned up a few times. The chain is built from TRBV7-2 and TRBJ2-2; no definite D call. The V end was cut by 0 bases, the J end by 0 bases, with 5 bases between. The CDR3 loop spans 15 amino acids. Germline lookup yields CDR1 SGHTA and CDR2 FQGNSA. The CDR3 nucleotides read TGTGCCAGCAGCTTAGCACGGGCGAACACCGGGGAGCTGTTTTTT. Its protein product is CASSLARANTGELFF.

This clonotype was seen ten or more times. The chain uses TRBV7-2 and TRBJ2-2; 7 bases are a match to TRBD1. V shed 4 bases and J 7 bases; nucleotides not matched to a gene: 3. Germline loops: CDR1 SGHTA, CDR2 FQGNSA. This CDR3 is built from 13 residues. In nucleotides, the CDR3 is TGTGCCAGCAGCTCGACAGGGAACGGGGAGCTGTTTTTT. It codes for CASSSTGNGELFF.

The sample holds many counts of this clonotype. This chain connects TRBV29-1 to TRBJ1-1, with D possibly matching TRBD1 (5 bases). This CDR3 comprises 12 residues. The germline V gene encodes CDR1 SQVTM and CDR2 ANQGSEA. Trimming pared 5 bases from V and 4 bases from J, leaving 11 bases between. This CDR3 reads CSVRGRGTEAFF. CDR3 bases: TGCAGCGTTCGAGGGAGGGGCACTGAAGCTTTCTTT.

This clonotype was recorded at least ten times. The chain joins TRBV20-1 to TRBJ2-1; weak D call: TRBD1 (5 bases). The V and J ends lost 3 bases and 7 bases respectively, with 28 bases between them. There are 18 residues in the CDR3. The V gene's germline CDR1 is DFQATT and CDR2 SNEGSKA (reference sequence). The CDR3 protein is CSARKPGYDSPVYNEQFF. As DNA, the CDR3 is TGCAGTGCTAGGAAGCCCGGTTATGACAGTCCGGTCTATAATGAGCAGTTCTTC.

This clonotype was observed at least ten times. V and J are TRBV5-1 and TRBJ1-5; tentatively, D is TRBD1 (6 bases). Trimming left V 5 bases short and J 1 base short, with 13 bases between. This CDR3 contains 15 residues. Germline V lookup: CDR1 SGHRS, CDR2 YFSETQ. Here the CDR3 DNA reads TGCGCCAGCAGTTTCACCACAGGGAGCAATCAGCCCCAGCATTTT. Protein: CASSFTTGSNQPQHF.

This rearrangement joins TRBV5-1 to TRBJ1-1; D call uncertain. The CDR3 is 12 residues long. Germline values: CDR1 SGHRS, CDR2 YFSETQ. With 0 bases removed from V and 10 bases from J, the gap between germline ends came to 10 bases. The CDR3 nucleotides are TGCGCCAGCAGCTTGGACAACCCCAGAGCTTTCTTT. Amino acid sequence: CASSLDNPRAFF.

This clonotype was counted only a few times. The chain joins TRBV12-3 or TRBV12-4 to TRBJ1-6; D is unclear. Trimming shortened V by 4 bases and J by 2 bases, and 6 bases separated the two germline ends. The CDR3 spans 14 residues. CDR3 region: CASSYSPYNSPLHF. DNA of the CDR3: TGTGCCAGCAGTTACAGTCCCTATAATTCACCCCTCCACTTT.

This clonotype has ten or more counts. V and J are TRBV7-8 and TRBJ1-2, with a possible D match to TRBD1 (6 bases). The CDR3 contains 15 residues. Trimming stripped 4 bases from V and 4 bases from J, with 16 bases between. The germline CDR1 and CDR2 sequences are SGHVS and FQNEAQ. The CDR3 nucleotides are TGTGCCAGCAGCTCCCTCCACCTGGACAGCTATGGCTACACCTTC. It is translated as CASSSLHLDSYGYTF.

This clonotype was counted many times. The V call is TRBV6-5, the J call TRBJ2-7; D is ambiguous. CDR3 length: 14 residues. V shed 2 bases and J shed 2 bases, with 10 bases lying between them. Germline V gene sequence: CDR1 MNHEY, CDR2 SVGAGI. The CDR3 DNA reads as TGTGCCAGCAGTTACGGTGGGCCCACCTACGAGCAGTACTTC. This translates into CASSYGGPTYEQYF.

This clonotype was recorded many times. The chain employs TRBV29-1 and TRBJ2-2; tentatively, D is TRBD1 (6 bases). V lost 6 bases and J 3 bases, leaving 14 bases between the germline ends. Germline CDR1 reads SQVTM; CDR2 reads ANQGSEA. The CDR3 is 14 residues long. CDR3 amino acids: CSVGRDRYTGELFF. CDR3 DNA sequence: TGCAGCGTCGGAAGAGACAGGTACACCGGGGAGCTGTTTTTT.

The sample holds a few counts of this clonotype. This chain connects TRBV3-1 to TRBJ1-2; D call uncertain. Trimming cost V 3 bases and J 3 bases, with 11 bases left between them. CDR3 length: 14 residues. Germline CDR1 reads LGHDT; CDR2 reads YNNKEL (reference sequence). The CDR3 loop reads CASSHSGSYYGYTF. The DNA for the CDR3 is TGTGCCAGCAGCCACAGTGGCTCCTACTATGGCTACACCTTC.

This clonotype was picked up many times. The chain uses TRBV7-2 and TRBJ2-1; no firm D call. The CDR3 has 14 amino acids. Trimming left V 6 bases short and J 5 bases short, with 14 bases between. Germline CDR1 and CDR2: SGHTA and FQGNSA. The CDR3 loop is CASRPGPQHNEQFF. The CDR3 nucleotides are TGTGCCAGCAGACCCGGGCCCCAACACAATGAGCAGTTCTTC.

This clonotype was recorded many times. The CDR3 region is CSARVEAGSIWADTQYF. In DNA form, the CDR3 reads TGCAGTGCTAGGGTAGAAGCGGGCTCCATCTGGGCAGATACGCAGTATTTT. This chain uses TRBV20-1 with TRBJ2-3; possible D gene TRBD2, 6 bases. The CDR3 loop spans 17 amino acids. V lost 3 bases, J lost 4 bases, and 23 bases lay in between. In germline, CDR1 is DFQATT, CDR2 SNEGSKA (reference sequence).

Comments on this clonotype: This may be a read error: a much more frequent sequence differs by one nucleotide. This CDR3 is CASSLVGEIDTEALF. CDR3 coding DNA: TGTGCCAGCAGCTTAGTGGGAGAGATCGACACTGAAGCTTTGTTT. The chain employs TRBV7-2 and TRBJ1-1; no clear D gene. Germline loops: CDR1 SGHTA, CDR2 FQGNSA. The CDR3 is made up of 15 amino acids.